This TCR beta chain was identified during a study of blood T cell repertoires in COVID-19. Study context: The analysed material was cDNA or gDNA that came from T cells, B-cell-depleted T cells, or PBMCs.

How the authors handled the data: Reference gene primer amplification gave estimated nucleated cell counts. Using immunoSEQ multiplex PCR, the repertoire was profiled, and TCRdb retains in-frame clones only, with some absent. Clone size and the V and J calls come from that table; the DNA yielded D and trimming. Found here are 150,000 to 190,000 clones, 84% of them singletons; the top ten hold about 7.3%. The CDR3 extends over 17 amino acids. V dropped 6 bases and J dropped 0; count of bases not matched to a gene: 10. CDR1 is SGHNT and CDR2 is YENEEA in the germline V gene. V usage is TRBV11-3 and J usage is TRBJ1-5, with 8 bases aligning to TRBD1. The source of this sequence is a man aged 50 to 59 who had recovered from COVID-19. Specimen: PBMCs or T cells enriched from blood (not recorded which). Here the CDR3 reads CASRSGQESYSNQPQHF. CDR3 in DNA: TGTGCCAGCAGATCGGGACAGGAGAGCTATAGCAATCAGCCCCAGCATTTT.